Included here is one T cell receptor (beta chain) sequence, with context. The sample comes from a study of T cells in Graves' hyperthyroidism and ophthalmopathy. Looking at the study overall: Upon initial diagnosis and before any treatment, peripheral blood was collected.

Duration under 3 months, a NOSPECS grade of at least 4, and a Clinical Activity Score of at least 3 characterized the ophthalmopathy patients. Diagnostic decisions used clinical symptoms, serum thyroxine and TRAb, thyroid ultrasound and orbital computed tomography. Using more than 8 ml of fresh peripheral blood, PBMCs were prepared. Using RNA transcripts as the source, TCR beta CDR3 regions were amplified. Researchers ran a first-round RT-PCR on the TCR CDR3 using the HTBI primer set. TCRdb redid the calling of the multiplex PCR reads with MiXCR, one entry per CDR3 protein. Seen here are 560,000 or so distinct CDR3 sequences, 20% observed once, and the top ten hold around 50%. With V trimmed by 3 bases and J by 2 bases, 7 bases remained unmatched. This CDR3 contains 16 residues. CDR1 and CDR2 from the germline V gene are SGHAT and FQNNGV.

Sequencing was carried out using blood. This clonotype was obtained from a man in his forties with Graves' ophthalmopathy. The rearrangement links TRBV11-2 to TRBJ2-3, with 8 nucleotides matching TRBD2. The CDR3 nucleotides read TGTGCCAGCAGCTTCGGTAGCGGGGCAATCACAGATACGCAGTATTTT. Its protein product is CASSFGSGAITDTQYF.